One and the same sample provided the 6 T cell receptor beta chains below, sequenced in a study of T-cell memory formation after mild COVID-19. From the 5' RACE reads, TCRdb called clonotypes with MiXCR, one entry per CDR3 protein. Among about 210,000 distinct CDR3 sequences listed, over 9.5% were seen once. The sample consisted of PBMCs or a T cell subset sorted from them (not recorded which). These receptors were taken from a man aged 18 to 30 who had mild COVID-19 (a few samples of this study predate the infection). Cell type and time point are not known.

This clonotype was observed at least ten times. The J gene is TRBJ1-2, the V gene TRBV29-1; TRBD1 matches 11 bases. J gave up 7 bases and V 6 bases, and 13 bases lay outside the gene matches. CDR3 size: 15 residues. Germline-derived CDR1 and CDR2 are SQVTM and ANQGSEA. The CDR3, as DNA: TGCAGCGTCTATAGCCCGGACAGGGGGCTCGTTGGCTACACCTTC. Translation gives CSVYSPDRGLVGYTF.

V gene TRBV5-1 combines with J gene TRBJ2-1, with 8 bases matching TRBD2. V dropped 0 bases and J dropped 7; count of bases not matched to a gene: 6. Germline values: CDR1 SGHRS, CDR2 YFSETQ. This CDR3 spans 15 amino acids. The CDR3 loop reads CASSLGSSGGNEQFF. The CDR3 DNA reads TGCGCCAGCAGCTTGGGATCGAGCGGGGGAAATGAGCAGTTCTTC.

This clonotype was counted between two and nine times. The rearrangement uses TRBV6-2 or TRBV6-3 and TRBJ2-3, with 9 bases aligning to TRBD1. The CDR3 spans 15 residues. V shed 6 bases, J shed 5 bases, and the junction held 9 bases outside the gene matches. The germline V gene encodes CDR1 MNHEY and CDR2 SVGEGT. CDR3 in amino acids: CASRPGTGRGDTQYF. CDR3 bases: TGTGCCAGCAGGCCTGGGACAGGGCGGGGAGATACGCAGTATTTT.

This clonotype appeared a few times. This chain joins TRBV3-1 and TRBJ2-7, with no clear D. CDR1 and CDR2 from the germline V gene are LGHDT and YNNKEL (reference sequence). This CDR3 has 14 residues. Deletions cut 0 bases from V and 0 bases from J, with 6 bases between. CDR3 loop: CASSQDRSSYEQYV. The CDR3 DNA follows: TGTGCCAGCAGCCAAGACAGGAGCTCCTACGAGCAGTACGTC.

This clonotype has a handful of counts. The rearrangement links TRBV7-3 to TRBJ2-2; possibly TRBD1 or TRBD2 for D (5 bases each). The CDR3 covers 17 residues. Germline V CDR1 and CDR2: SGHTA, FQGTGA. Trimming stripped 2 bases from V and 4 bases from J, with 17 bases between. Here the CDR3 reads CASSLQGGGSGTGELFF. As DNA, the CDR3 is TGTGCCAGCAGCTTACAGGGTGGGGGTTCGGGCACCGGGGAGCTGTTTTTT.

This clonotype was counted between two and nine times. This chain connects TRBV24-1 to TRBJ2-3; possible D gene TRBD2, 6 bases. The CDR3 spans 15 residues. The germline V gene has CDR1 KGHDR and CDR2 SFDVKD. The V end lost 3 bases, the J end lost 3 bases, and 12 bases lay between the germline ends. The chain's CDR3 is CATSDRGLGTDTQYF. The DNA of the CDR3 is TGTGCCACCAGTGATCGGGGACTGGGAACAGATACGCAGTATTTT.